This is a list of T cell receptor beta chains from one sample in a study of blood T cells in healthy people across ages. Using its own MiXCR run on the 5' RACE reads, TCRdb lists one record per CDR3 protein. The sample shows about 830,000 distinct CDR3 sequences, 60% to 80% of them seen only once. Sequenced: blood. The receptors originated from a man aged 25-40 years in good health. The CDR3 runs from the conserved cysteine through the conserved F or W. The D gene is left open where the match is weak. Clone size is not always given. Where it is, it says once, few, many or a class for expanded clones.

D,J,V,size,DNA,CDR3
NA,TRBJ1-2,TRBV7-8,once,TGTGCCAGCAGCCCAAGTCCCAACTATGGCTACACCTTC,CASSPSPNYGYTF
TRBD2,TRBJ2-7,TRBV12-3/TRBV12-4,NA,TGTGCCATCGAGAGAAGCGGGGGGAACAATGAGCAGTACTTC,CAIERSGGNNEQYF
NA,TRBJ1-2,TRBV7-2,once,TGTGCCAGCAGCTTAGCCACAGCATTGAGTAACTATGGCTACACCTTC,CASSLATALSNYGYTF
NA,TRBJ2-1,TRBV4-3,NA,TGCGCCAGCAGCCAAGCGGGTCACGTTTACAATGAGCAGTTCTTC,CASSQAGHVYNEQFF
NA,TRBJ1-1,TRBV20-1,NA,TGCAGTGCTAGAGATCATGGGGGGCGCCGGGGGGGCACTGAAGCTTTCTTT,CSARDHGGRRGGTEAFF
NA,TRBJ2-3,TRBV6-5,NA,TGTGTCAGCAGTGGGACAGATACGCAGTATTTT,CVSSGTDTQYF
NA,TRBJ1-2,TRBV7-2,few,TGTGCCAGCAGCTTTGAAACAGGAGGTGGCTACACCTTC,CASSFETGGGYTF
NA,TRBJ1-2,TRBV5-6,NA,TGTGCCAGCAGCGATCTAGCAGACCACTATGGCTACACCTTC,CASSDLADHYGYTF
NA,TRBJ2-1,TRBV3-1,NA,TGTGCCAGCAGCCGCTTGGGACGGGAGTTTAATGAGCAGTTCTTC,CASSRLGREFNEQFF
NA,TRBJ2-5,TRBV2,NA,TGTGCCAGCAGTGAACGGGGATCCGGGGAGACCCAGTACTTC,CASSERGSGETQYF
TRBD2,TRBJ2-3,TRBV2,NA,TGTGCCAGCACTGAGTTCGGGGGGGAGTACAACCCCACAGATACGCAGTATTTT,CASTEFGGEYNPTDTQYF
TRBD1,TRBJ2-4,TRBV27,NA,TGTGCCAGCAGTCTGACAGGGGGAACCCAAGAGACCCGGTACTTC,CASSLTGGTQETRYF